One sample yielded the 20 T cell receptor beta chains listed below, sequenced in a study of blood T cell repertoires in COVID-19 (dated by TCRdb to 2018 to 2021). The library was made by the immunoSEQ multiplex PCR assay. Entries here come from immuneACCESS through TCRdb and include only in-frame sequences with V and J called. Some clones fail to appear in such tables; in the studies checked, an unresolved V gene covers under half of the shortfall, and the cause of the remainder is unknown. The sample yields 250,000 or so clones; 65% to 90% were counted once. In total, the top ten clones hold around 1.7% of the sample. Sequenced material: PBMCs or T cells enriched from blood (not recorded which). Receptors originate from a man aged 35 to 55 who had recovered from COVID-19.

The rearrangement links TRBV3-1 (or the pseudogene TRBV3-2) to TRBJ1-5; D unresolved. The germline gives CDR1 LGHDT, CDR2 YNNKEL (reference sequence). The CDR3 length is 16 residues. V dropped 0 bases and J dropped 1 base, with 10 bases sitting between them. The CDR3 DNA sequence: TGTGCCAGCAGCCAAGATGGAGGTGGGAGCAATCAGCCCCAGCATTTT. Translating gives CASSQDGGGSNQPQHF.

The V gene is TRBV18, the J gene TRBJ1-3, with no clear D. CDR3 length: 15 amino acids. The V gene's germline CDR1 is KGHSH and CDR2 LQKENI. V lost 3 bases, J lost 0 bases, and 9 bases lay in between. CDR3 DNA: TGTGCCAGCTCACCCCAACGGAGCTCTGGAAACACCATATATTTT. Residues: CASSPQRSSGNTIYF.

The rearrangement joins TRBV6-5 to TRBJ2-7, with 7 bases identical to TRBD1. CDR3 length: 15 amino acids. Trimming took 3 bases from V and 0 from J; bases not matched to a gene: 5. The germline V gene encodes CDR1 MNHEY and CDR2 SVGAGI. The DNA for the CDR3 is TGTGCCAGCAGTTATGGACAGGCGCGCTCCTACGAGCAGTACTTC. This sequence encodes CASSYGQARSYEQYF.

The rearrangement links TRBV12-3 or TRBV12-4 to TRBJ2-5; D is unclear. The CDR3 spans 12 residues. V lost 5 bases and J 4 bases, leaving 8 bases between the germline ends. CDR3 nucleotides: TGTGCCAGCAGTGTTATCGGAGAGACCCAGTACTTC. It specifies CASSVIGETQYF.

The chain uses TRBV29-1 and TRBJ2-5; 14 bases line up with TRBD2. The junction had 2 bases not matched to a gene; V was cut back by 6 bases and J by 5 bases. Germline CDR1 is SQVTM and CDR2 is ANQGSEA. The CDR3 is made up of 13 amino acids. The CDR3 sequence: CSVGLAGVETQYF. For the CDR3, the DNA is TGCAGCGTGGGACTAGCGGGGGTTGAGACCCAGTACTTC.

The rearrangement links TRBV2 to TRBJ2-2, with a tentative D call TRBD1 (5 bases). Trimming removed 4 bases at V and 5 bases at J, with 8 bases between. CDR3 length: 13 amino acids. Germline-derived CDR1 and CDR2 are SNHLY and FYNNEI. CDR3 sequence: CASSVQGTGELFF. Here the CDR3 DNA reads TGTGCCAGCAGTGTGCAGGGAACCGGGGAGCTGTTTTTT.

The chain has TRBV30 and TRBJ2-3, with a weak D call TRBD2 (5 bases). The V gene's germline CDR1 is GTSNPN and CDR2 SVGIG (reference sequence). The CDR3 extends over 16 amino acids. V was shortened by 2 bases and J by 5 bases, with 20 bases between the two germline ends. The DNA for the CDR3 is TGTGCCTGGAGTCCCTCTCTAACGGGATTTGTAGATACGCAGTATTTT. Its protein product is CAWSPSLTGFVDTQYF.

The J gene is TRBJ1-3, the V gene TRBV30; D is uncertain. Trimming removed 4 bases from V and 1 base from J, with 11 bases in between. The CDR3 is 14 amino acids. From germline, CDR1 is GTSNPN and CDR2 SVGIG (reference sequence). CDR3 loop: CAWKGLKSGNTIYF. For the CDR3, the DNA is TGTGCCTGGAAAGGACTGAAGTCTGGAAACACCATATATTTT.

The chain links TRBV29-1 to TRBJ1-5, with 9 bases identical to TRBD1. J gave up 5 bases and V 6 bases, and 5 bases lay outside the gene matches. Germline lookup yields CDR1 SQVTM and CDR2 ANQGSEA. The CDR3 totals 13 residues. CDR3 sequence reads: CSVETGGDQPQHF. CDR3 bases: TGCAGCGTCGAGACAGGGGGAGATCAGCCCCAGCATTTT.

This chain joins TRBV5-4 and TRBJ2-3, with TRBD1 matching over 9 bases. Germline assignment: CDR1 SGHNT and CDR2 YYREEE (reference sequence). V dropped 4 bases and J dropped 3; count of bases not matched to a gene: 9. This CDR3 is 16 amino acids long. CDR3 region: CASSKNRDRVTDTQYF. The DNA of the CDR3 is TGTGCCAGCAGCAAAAACCGGGACAGGGTAACAGATACGCAGTATTTT.

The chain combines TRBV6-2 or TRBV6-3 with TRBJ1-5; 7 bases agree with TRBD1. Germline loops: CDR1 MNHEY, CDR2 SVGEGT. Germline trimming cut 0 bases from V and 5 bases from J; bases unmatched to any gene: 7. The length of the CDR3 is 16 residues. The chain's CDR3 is CASSYSRGRVDQPQHF. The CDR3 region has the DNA TGTGCCAGCAGTTACTCGAGGGGGCGCGTAGATCAGCCCCAGCATTTT.

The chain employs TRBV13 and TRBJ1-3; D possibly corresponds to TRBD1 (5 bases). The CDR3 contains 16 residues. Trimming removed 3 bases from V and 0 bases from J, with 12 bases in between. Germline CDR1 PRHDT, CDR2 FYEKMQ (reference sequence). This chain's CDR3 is CASSLSPGISGNTIYF. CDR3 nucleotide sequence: TGTGCCAGCAGCTTGTCGCCAGGGATCTCTGGAAACACCATATATTTT.

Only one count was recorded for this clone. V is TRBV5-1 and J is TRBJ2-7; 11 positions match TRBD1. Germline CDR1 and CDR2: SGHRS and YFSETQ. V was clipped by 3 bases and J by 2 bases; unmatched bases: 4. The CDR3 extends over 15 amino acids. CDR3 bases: TGCGCCAGCAGCTCGGGACAGGGGGGGACCTACGAGCAGTACTTC. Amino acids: CASSSGQGGTYEQYF.

The CDR3 DNA reads as TGTGCCAGCAGCTCACGGACTTTTAACTATGGCTACACCTTC. Translated: CASSSRTFNYGYTF. The chain is built from TRBV7-2 and TRBJ1-2; no clear D. The V and J ends lost 4 bases and 1 base respectively, with 10 bases between them. The length of the CDR3 is 14 residues. Germline loops: CDR1 SGHTA, CDR2 FQGNSA.

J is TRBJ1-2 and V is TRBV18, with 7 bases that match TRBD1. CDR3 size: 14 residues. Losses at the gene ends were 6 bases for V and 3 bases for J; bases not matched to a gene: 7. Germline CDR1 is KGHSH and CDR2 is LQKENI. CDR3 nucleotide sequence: TGTGCCAGCTCCAACGGACAGGCAGACTATGGCTACACCTTC. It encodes CASSNGQADYGYTF.

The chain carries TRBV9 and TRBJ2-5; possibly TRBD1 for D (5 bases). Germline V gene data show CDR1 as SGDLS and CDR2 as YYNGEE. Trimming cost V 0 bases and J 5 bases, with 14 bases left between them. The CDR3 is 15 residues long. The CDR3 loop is CASSVGVGVGETQYF. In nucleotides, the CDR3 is TGTGCCAGCAGCGTAGGGGTAGGGGTGGGGGAGACCCAGTACTTC. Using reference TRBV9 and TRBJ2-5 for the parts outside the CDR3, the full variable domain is DSGVTQTPKHLITATGQRVTLRCSPRSGDLSVYWYQQSLDQGLQFLIQYYNGEERAKGNILERFSAQQFPDLHSELNLSSLELGDSALYFCASSVGVGVGETQYFGPGTRLLVL.

The CDR3 reads CASSLAFHEQFF. For the CDR3, the DNA is TGTGCCAGCAGCCTAGCTTTCCATGAGCAGTTCTTC. This chain joins TRBV5-4 and TRBJ2-1, with TRBD2 as a possible D gene (5 bases). CDR3 length: 12 amino acids. The germline CDR1 and CDR2 sequences are SGHNT and YYREEE (reference sequence). The V end was cut by 4 bases, the J end by 8 bases, with 10 bases between.

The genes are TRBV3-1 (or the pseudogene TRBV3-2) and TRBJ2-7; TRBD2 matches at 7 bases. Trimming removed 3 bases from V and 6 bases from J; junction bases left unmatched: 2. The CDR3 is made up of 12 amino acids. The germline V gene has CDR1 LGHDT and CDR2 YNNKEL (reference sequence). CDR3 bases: TGTGCCAGCAGCCAGCGGGGGTTCGAGCAGTACTTC. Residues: CASSQRGFEQYF.

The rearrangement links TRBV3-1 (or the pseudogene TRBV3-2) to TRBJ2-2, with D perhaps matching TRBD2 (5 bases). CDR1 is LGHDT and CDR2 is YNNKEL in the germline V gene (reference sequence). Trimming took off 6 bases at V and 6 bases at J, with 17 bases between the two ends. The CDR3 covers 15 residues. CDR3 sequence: CASSVMASFSGELFF. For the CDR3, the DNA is TGTGCCAGCAGTGTTATGGCTAGCTTTTCCGGGGAGCTGTTTTTT.

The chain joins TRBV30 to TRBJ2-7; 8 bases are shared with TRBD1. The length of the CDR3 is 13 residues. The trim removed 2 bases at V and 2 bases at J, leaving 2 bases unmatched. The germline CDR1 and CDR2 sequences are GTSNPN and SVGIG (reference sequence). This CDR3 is CAWSKTGAYEQYF. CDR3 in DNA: TGTGCCTGGAGTAAGACAGGGGCCTACGAGCAGTACTTC. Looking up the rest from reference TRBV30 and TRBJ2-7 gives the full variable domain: SQTIHQWPATLVQPVGSPLSLECTVEGTSNPNLYWYRQAAGRGLQLLFYSVGIGQISSEVPQNLSASRPQDRQFILSSKKLLLSDSGFYLCAWSKTGAYEQYFGPGTRLTVT.